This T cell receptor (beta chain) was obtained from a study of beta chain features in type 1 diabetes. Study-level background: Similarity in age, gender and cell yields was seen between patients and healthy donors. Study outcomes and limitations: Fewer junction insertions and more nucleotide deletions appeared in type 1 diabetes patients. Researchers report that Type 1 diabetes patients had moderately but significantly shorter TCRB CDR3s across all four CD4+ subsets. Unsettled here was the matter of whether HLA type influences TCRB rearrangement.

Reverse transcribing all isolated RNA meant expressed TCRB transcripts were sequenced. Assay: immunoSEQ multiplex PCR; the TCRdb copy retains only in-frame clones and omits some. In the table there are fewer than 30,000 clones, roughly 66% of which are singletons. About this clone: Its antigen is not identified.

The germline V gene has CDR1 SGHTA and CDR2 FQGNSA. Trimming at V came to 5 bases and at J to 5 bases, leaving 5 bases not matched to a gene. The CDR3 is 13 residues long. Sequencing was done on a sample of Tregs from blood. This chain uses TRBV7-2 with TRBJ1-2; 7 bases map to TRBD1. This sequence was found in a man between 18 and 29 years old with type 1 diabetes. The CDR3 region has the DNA TGTGCCAGCAGCCGACAGGGAGCTTATGGCTACACCTTC. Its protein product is CASSRQGAYGYTF.